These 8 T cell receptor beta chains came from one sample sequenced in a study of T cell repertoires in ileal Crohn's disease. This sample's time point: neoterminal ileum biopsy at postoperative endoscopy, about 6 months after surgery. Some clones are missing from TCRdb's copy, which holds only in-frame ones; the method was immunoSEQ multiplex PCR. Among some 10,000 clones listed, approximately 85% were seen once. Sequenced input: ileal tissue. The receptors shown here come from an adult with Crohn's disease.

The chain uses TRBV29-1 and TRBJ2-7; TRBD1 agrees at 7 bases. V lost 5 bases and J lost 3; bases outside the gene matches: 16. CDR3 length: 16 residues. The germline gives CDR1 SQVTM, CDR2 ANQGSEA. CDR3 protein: CSVTRIGTAIRYEQYF. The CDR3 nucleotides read TGCAGCGTTACCAGAATCGGGACAGCCATCCGCTACGAGCAGTACTTC.

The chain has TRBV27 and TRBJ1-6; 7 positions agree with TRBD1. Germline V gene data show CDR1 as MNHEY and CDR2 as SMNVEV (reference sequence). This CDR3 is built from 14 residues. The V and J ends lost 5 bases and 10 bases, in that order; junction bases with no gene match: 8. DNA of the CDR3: TGTGCCAGCAGTGCGGGACAGCTGAAGTCACCCCTCCACTTT. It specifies CASSAGQLKSPLHF.

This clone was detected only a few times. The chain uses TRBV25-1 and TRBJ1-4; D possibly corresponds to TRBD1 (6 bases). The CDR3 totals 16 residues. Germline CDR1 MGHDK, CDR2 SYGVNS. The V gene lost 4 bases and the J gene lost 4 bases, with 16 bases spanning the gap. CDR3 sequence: CASSAGRGNDNEKLFF. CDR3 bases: TGTGCCAGCAGTGCAGGCAGGGGAAACGATAATGAAAAACTGTTTTTT. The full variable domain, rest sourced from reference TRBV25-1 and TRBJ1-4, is EADIYQTPRYLVIGTGKKITLECSQTMGHDKMYWYQQDPGMELHLIHYSYGVNSTEKGDLSSESTVSRIRTEHFPLTLESARPSHTSQYLCASSAGRGNDNEKLFFGSGTQLSVL.

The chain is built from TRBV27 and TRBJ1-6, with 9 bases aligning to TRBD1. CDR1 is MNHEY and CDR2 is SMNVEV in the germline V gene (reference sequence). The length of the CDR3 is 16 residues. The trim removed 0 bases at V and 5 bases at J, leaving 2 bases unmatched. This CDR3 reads CASSLSGTGNNSPLHF. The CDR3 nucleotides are TGTGCCAGCAGTTTATCGGGGACAGGGAATAATTCACCCCTCCACTTT.

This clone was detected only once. The CDR3 DNA reads TGTGCCTGGACCGCCGGGACAGGGTATAATTCACCCCTCCACTTT. Encoded protein: CAWTAGTGYNSPLHF. V and J are TRBV30 and TRBJ1-6; 9 bases align to TRBD1. The CDR3 extends over 15 amino acids. CDR1 GTSNPN and CDR2 SVGIG come from the germline V gene (reference sequence). Trimming cost V 4 bases and J 4 bases; bases outside gene matches: 5.

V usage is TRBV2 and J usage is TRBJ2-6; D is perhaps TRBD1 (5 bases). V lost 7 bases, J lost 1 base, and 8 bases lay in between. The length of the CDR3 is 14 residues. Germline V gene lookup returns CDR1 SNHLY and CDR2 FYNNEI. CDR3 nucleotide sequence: TGTGCCAGCACCAGGGTTTCTGGGGCCAACGTCCTGACTTTC. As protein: CASTRVSGANVLTF.

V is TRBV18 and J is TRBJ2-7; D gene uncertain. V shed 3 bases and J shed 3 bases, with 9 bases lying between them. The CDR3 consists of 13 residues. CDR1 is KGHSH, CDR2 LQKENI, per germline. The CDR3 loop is CASSPTADYEQYF. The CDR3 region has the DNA TGTGCCAGCTCACCCACTGCTGACTACGAGCAGTACTTC.

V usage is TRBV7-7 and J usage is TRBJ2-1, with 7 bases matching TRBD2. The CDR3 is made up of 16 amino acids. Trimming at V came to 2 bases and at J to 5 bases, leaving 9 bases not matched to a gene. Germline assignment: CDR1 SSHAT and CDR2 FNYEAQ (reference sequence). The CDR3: CASSLNPGRENNEQFF. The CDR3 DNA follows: TGTGCCAGCAGCTTAAACCCAGGGAGGGAGAACAATGAGCAGTTCTTC.